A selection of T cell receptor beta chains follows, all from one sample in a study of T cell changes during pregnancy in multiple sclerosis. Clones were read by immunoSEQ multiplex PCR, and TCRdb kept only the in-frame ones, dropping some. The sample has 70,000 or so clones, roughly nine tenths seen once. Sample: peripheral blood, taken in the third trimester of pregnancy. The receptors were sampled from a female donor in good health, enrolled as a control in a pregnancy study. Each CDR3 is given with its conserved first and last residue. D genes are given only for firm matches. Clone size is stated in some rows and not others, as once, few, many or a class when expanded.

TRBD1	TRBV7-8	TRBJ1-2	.	CASSLSRDSNYGYTF	TGTGCCAGCAGCCTGAGCCGGGACAGTAACTATGGCTACACCTTC
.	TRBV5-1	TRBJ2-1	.	CASSPGHDNEQFF	TGCGCCAGCAGCCCCGGACACGACAATGAGCAGTTCTTC
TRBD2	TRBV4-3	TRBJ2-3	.	CASSQDGTSGGDTQYF	TGCGCCAGCAGCCAAGACGGGACTAGCGGGGGAGATACGCAGTATTTT
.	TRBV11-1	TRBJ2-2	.	CASSPQGIEITGELFF	TGTGCCAGCAGCCCGCAGGGGATCGAGATCACCGGGGAGCTGTTTTTT
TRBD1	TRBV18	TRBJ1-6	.	CASSRDRENSPLHF	TGTGCCAGCTCACGGGACAGGGAAAATTCACCCCTCCACTTT
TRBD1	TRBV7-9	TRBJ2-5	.	CASSLTGQGPQETQYF	TGTGCCAGCAGCTTAACTGGACAGGGTCCCCAAGAGACCCAGTACTTC
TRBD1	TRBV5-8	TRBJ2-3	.	CASSSLGTGFTDTQYF	TGTGCCAGCAGCTCGCTTGGGACAGGATTCACAGATACGCAGTATTTT
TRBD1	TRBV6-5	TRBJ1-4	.	CASSPGTGTNEKLFF	TGTGCCAGCAGCCCCGGGACAGGGACTAATGAAAAACTGTTTTTT
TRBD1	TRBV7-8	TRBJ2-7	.	CASSLAGTEYEQYF	TGTGCCAGCAGCTTAGCCGGGACAGAGTACGAGCAGTACTTC
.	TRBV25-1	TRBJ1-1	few	CASSPLGKQAFF	TGTGCCAGCTCCCCCTTGGGCAAGCAAGCTTTCTTT
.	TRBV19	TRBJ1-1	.	CASKNTEAFF	TGTGCCAGCAAAAACACTGAAGCTTTCTTT
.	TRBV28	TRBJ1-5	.	CASRGGRWGNQPQHF	TGTGCCAGCAGGGGAGGGCGATGGGGCAATCAGCCCCAGCATTTT
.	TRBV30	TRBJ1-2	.	CAFSEGEGYTF	TGTGCCTTCTCCGAGGGAGAAGGCTACACCTTC
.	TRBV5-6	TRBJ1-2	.	CASSSRTRTNYGYTF	TGTGCCAGCAGCTCCCGGACAAGAACTAACTATGGCTACACCTTC
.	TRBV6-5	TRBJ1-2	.	CASSYSPTSTGYGYTF	TGTGCCAGCAGTTACTCGCCGACCAGCACGGGGTATGGCTACACCTTC
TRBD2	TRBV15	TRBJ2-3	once	CATSDLTSGVSSTDTQYF	TGTGCCACCAGCGATCTAACTAGCGGGGTATCTAGCACAGATACGCAGTATTTT
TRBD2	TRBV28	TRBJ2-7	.	CASSLGLADQLTYEQYF	TGTGCCAGCAGTTTAGGACTAGCGGACCAGCTCACCTACGAGCAGTACTTC
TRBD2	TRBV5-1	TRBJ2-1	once	CASSLSGGRTSGTRRVYNEQFF	TGCGCCAGCAGCTTGTCGGGGGGGAGGACTAGCGGGACCAGGCGGGTTTACAATGAGCAGTTCTTC
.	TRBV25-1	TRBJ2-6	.	CASRRDSGANVLTF	TGTGCCAGCAGGCGGGACTCTGGGGCCAACGTCCTGACTTTC
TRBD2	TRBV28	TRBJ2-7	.	CASSLSSGAYEQYF	TGTGCCAGCAGTTTATCCAGCGGGGCCTACGAGCAGTACTTC
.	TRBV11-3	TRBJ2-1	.	CASSLGLMGGDEQFF	TGTGCCAGCAGCTTAGGACTCATGGGAGGCGATGAGCAGTTCTTC
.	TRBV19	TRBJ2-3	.	CASSIPGTQYF	TGTGCCAGTAGTATACCCGGTACGCAGTATTTT
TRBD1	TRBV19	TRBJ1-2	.	CASTNLWAGGYYGYTF	TGTGCCAGTACCAACCTCTGGGCAGGGGGTTACTATGGCTACACCTTC
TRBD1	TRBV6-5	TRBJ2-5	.	CASNRDRGLFGTQYF	TGTGCCAGCAACCGGGACAGGGGGCTATTTGGGACCCAGTACTTC
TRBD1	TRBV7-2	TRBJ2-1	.	CASSFNPGTGGRSEQFF	TGTGCCAGCAGCTTCAACCCCGGGACAGGGGGTCGAAGTGAGCAGTTCTTC
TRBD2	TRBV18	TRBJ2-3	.	CATGTSADTQYF	TGTGCCACTGGGACTAGCGCAGATACGCAGTATTTT
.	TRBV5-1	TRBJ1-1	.	CASSSHPIDRMEAFF	TGCGCCAGCAGCTCTCACCCTATCGACAGGATGGAAGCTTTCTTT
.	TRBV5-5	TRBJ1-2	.	CASSLEGADYGYTF	TGTGCCAGCAGCTTGGAAGGGGCAGACTATGGCTACACCTTC
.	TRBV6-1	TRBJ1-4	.	CASSIGPRVFF	TGTGCCAGCAGTATAGGCCCGAGGGTGTTTTTT
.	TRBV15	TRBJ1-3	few	CATSRDEHSGNTIYF	TGTGCCACCAGCAGAGATGAGCACTCTGGAAACACCATATATTTT
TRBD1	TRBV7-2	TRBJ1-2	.	CASTPGQGAYGYTF	TGTGCCAGCACACCGGGACAGGGGGCGTATGGCTACACCTTC
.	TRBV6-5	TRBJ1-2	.	CASSKDSLRGGYTF	TGTGCCAGCAGCAAGGACAGTTTACGTGGTGGCTACACCTTC